This T cell receptor beta chain was found in a study of vaccination effects on CD4 cells after COVID-19. As for the study in general: Median timing of post-vaccine samples was 72 days after the second dose.

Regarding this clone: The antigen remains undetermined.

Assay used: immunoSEQ multiplex PCR; TCRdb lists only in-frame clones, some missing. Here the sample spans about 24,000 clones, 81% being singletons. The CDR3 consists of 17 residues. After removal of 5 bases from V and 4 bases from J, the junction contained 15 bases not matched to a gene. Germline-derived CDR1 and CDR2 are SGHRS and YFSETQ. Prior to sequencing, the ViraFEST assay stimulated PBMC with viral peptide pools, which expanded the antigen-specific CD4+ T cells. Once cultured for more than nine days, the cells underwent separation to obtain CD4+ T cells. Everyone in the study got two shots of either the BNT162b2 or mRNA-1273 vaccine.

The chain is built from TRBV5-1 and TRBJ2-1; 7 bases align to TRBD1. Sequences were derived from CD4+ T cells from PBMCs cultured with SARS-CoV-2 spike peptides, sampled after COVID-19 vaccination. The TCR originated in a human donor who received a COVID-19 vaccine. Some clones in this sample may be carry-over from other donors' samples. The CDR3 protein is CASSRYVQGDLYNEQFF. CDR3 bases: TGCGCCAGCAGTAGGTACGTCCAGGGGGACCTTTACAATGAGCAGTTCTTC.